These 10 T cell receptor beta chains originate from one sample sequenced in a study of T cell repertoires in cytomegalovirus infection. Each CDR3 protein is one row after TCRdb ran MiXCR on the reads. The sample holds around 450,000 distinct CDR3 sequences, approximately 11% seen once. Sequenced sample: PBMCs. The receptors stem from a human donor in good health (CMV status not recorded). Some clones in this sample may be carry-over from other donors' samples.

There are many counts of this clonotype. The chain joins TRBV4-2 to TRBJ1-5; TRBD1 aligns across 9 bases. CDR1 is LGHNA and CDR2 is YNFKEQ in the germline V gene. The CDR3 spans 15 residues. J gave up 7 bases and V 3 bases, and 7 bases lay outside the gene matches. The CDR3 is CASSQEGQGGQPQHF. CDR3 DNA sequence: TGTGCCAGCAGCCAGGAGGGACAGGGAGGCCAGCCCCAGCATTTT.

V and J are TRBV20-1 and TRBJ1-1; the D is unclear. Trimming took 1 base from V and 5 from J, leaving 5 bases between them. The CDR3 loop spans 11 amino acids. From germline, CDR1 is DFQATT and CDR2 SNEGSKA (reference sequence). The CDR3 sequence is CSARGITEAFF. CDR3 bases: TGCAGTGCTAGAGGAATAACTGAAGCTTTCTTT.

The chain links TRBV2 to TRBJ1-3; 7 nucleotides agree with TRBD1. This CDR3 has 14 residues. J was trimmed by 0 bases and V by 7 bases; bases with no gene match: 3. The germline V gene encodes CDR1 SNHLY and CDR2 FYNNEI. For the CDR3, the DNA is TGTGCCAGCATGAGGGACAGCTCTGGAAACACCATATATTTT. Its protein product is CASMRDSSGNTIYF.

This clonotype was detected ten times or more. The CDR3 protein is CASRRGGIQGVDTQYF. CDR3 nucleotides: TGTGCCAGCAGGAGGGGGGGGATACAGGGGGTAGATACGCAGTATTTT. The rearrangement links TRBV4-2 to TRBJ2-3; a possible D gene is TRBD1 (8 bases). This CDR3 contains 16 residues. Trimming pared 6 bases from V and 5 bases from J, leaving 21 bases between. Per germline, CDR1 LGHNA and CDR2 YNFKEQ.

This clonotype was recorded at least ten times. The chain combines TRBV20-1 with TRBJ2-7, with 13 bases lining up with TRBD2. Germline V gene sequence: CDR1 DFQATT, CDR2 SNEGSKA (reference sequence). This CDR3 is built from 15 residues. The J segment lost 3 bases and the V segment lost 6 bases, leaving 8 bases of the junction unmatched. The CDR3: CSARSTSGGNYEQYF. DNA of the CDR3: TGCAGTGCGCGATCGACTAGCGGGGGGAACTACGAGCAGTACTTC.

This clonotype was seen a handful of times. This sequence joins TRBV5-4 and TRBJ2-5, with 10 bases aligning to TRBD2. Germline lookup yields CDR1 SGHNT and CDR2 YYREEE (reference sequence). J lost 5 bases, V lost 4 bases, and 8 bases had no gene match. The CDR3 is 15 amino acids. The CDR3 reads CASSRTSGMGETQYF. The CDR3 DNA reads TGTGCCAGCAGCAGAACTAGCGGGATGGGGGAGACCCAGTACTTC.

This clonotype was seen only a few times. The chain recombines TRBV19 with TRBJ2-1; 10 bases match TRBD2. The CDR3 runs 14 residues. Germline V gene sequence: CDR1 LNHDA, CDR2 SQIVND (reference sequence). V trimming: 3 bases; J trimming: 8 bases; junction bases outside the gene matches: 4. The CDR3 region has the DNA TGTGCCAGTAGTATGTCGAGCGGGAGGGATGAGCAGTTCTTC. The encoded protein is CASSMSSGRDEQFF. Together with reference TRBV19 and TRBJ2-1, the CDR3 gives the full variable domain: DGGITQSPKYLFRKEGQNVTLSCEQNLNHDAMYWYRQDPGQGLRLIYYSQIVNDFQKGDIAEGYSVSREKKESFPLTVTSAQKNPTAFYLCASSMSSGRDEQFFGPGTRLTVL.

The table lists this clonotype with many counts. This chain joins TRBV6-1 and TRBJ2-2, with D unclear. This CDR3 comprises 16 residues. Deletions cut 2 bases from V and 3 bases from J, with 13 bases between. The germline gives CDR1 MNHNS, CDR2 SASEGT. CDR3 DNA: TGTGCCAGCAGTGAAAAAGGGTGGTTCGACACCGGGGAGCTGTTTTTT. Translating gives CASSEKGWFDTGELFF.

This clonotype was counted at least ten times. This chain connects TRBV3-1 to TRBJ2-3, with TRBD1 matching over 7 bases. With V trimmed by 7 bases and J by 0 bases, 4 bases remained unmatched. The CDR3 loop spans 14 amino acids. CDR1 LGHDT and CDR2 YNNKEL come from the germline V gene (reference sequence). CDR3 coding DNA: TGTGCCAGCAAGAGACAGGGAAGCACAGATACGCAGTATTTT. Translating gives CASKRQGSTDTQYF.

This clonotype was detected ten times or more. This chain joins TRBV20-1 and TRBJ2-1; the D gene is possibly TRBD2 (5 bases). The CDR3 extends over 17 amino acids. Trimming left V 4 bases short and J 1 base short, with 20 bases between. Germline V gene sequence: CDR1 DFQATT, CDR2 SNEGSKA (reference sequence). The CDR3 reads CSAKPLSGSRSYNEQFF. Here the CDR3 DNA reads TGCAGTGCTAAACCCCTCTCGGGGAGCAGGTCCTACAATGAGCAGTTCTTC.